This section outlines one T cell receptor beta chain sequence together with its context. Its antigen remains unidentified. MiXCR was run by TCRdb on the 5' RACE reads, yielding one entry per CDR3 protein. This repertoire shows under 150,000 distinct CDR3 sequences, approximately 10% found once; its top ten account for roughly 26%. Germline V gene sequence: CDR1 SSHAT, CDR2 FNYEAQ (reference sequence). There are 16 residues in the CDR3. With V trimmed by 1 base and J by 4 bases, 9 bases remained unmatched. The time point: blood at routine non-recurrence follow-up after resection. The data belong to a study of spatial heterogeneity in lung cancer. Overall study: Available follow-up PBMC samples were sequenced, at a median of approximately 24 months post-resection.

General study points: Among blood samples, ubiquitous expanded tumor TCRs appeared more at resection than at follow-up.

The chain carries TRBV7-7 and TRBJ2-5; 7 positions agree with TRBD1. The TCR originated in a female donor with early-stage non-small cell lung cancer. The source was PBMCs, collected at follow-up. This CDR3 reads CASSLGGTAFGETQYF. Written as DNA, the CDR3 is TGTGCCAGCAGCTTAGGAGGGACAGCCTTTGGAGAGACCCAGTACTTC.